Sequencing of this TCR beta chain was carried out in a study of response to subunit inactivated influenza vaccine. Broader study findings: After each seasonal influenza vaccination, few new T cells are recruited, the authors suggested.

TCRdb processed the RT-PCR reads anew with MiXCR; each CDR3 protein has one entry. The repertoire holds roughly 710,000 distinct CDR3 sequences, with around 15% as singletons. This clonotype appeared a few times. Its antigen is not identified. Germline V CDR1 and CDR2: LNHDA, SQIVND (reference sequence). This CDR3 is 11 amino acids long. V shed 1 base and J shed 11 bases, with 6 bases lying between them. The chain joins TRBV19 to TRBJ2-1; D ambiguous. The source material was PBMCs from blood, sampled 14 to 15 days before vaccination. The sequence was collected from a man aged 45-60 years who received an inactivated influenza vaccine. The CDR3 nucleotides are TGTGCCAGTAGTATAGTAGGGCAGCAGTTCTTC. It translates to CASSIVGQQFF.